Listed here is a single T cell receptor beta chain. Its cognate antigen is unknown. Between the trimmed V and J ends, which lost 8 bases and 4 bases, there was a span of 12 bases. This CDR3 has 13 residues. The germline V gene has CDR1 MDHEN and CDR2 SYDVKM. This sample stems from a study of blood T cells in healthy people across ages. Findings of the study overall: TCR beta diversity tracked closely with naive T cell percentage.

Caucasian individuals from Russia who were healthy and aged about 6 to 95 acted as donors. The amount of total RNA extracted per sample was at least 5.5 micrograms. Primed by a sample-barcoded 5' primer and a J-beta primer mix, a second PCR proceeded for 7 to 11 cycles. Each CDR3 protein is one row after TCRdb ran MiXCR on the 5' RACE reads. Of around 790,000 distinct CDR3 sequences in the sample, around 43% were seen once. The chain uses TRBV28 and TRBJ1-3, with TRBD1 as a possible D gene (5 bases). The receptor was derived from a man in his fifties or sixties in good health. The sample was blood. CDR3 in DNA: TGTGCCAGCCGACGCAGGGCGGGAAACACCATATATTTT. Amino acid sequence: CASRRRAGNTIYF.